A selection of T cell receptor beta chains follows, all from one sample in a study of CD8 T cells in Susac syndrome. TCRdb re-analysed the immunoSEQ multiplex PCR reads in MiXCR, keeping a single row per CDR3 protein. Of fewer than 150,000 distinct CDR3 sequences in the sample, more than 85% are singletons; the top ten hold around 0.085%. Source material: CD4+ T cells from PBMCs. The receptor set was obtained from a human donor with multiple sclerosis. CDR3s include the opening cysteine and the closing phenylalanine or tryptophan. D genes are given only for firm matches. Clone size is not always given. Where it is, it says once, few, many or a class for expanded clones.

J: TRBJ1-5
D: .
V: TRBV5-4
size: .
length: 16
CDR3: CASSLSPGAKDQPQHF
DNA: TGTGCCAGCAGCTTGTCCCCAGGGGCCAAGGATCAGCCCCAGCATTTT

J: TRBJ1-2
D: .
V: TRBV5-6
size: .
length: 14
CDR3: CASSAGTLNYGYTF
DNA: TGTGCCAGCAGCGCGGGGACACTCAACTATGGCTACACCTTC

J: TRBJ1-2
D: .
V: TRBV3-1
size: .
length: 12
CDR3: CASSRRDYGYTF
DNA: TGTGCCAGCAGCCGCAGGGACTATGGCTACACCTTC

J: TRBJ1-2
D: TRBD1
V: TRBV19
size: .
length: 17
CDR3: CASSDGTVLTINYGYTF
DNA: TGTGCCAGTAGTGACGGGACAGTCCTTACTATTAACTATGGCTACACCTTC

J: TRBJ1-3
D: .
V: TRBV29-1
size: .
length: 14
CDR3: CSALDRFSGNTIYF
DNA: TGCAGCGCCCTGGACAGATTCTCTGGAAACACCATATATTTT

J: TRBJ2-7
D: TRBD2
V: TRBV3-1
size: .
length: 14
CDR3: CASSQGLAVYEQYF
DNA: TGTGCCAGCAGCCAAGGACTAGCGGTCTACGAGCAGTACTTC

J: TRBJ2-1
D: .
V: TRBV11-2
size: once
length: 14
CDR3: CASSLDLEVNEQFF
DNA: TGTGCCAGCAGCTTAGATCTTGAAGTCAATGAGCAGTTCTTC

J: TRBJ2-7
D: .
V: TRBV4-1
size: .
length: 14
CDR3: CASSQGSISYEQYF
DNA: TGCGCCAGCAGCCAAGGGTCTATCTCCTACGAGCAGTACTTC

J: TRBJ1-1
D: .
V: TRBV18
size: few
length: 13
CDR3: CASSPQENTEAFF
DNA: TGTGCCAGCTCACCACAGGAGAACACTGAAGCTTTCTTT

J: TRBJ1-4
D: TRBD1
V: TRBV20-1
size: .
length: 13
CDR3: CSARRTGHEKLFF
DNA: TGCAGTGCTAGACGGACAGGGCATGAAAAACTGTTTTTT

J: TRBJ2-3
D: .
V: TRBV15
size: .
length: 16
CDR3: CATSRTLQGRGDTQYF
DNA: TGTGCCACCAGCAGGACTTTGCAGGGGCGCGGGGATACGCAGTATTTT

J: TRBJ1-1
D: .
V: TRBV4-2
size: .
length: 15
CDR3: CASSQGPGEGTEAFF
DNA: TGTGCCAGCAGCCAAGGTCCAGGGGAAGGCACTGAAGCTTTCTTT

J: TRBJ2-2
D: TRBD1
V: TRBV20-1
size: .
length: 16
CDR3: CSARGGTGGIPGELFF
DNA: TGCAGTGCTCGAGGGGGGACAGGGGGGATACCCGGGGAGCTGTTTTTT

J: TRBJ1-6
D: TRBD1
V: TRBV19
size: .
length: 16
CDR3: CASSIDGQGRDSPLHF
DNA: TGTGCCAGTAGTATAGACGGACAGGGTCGGGATTCACCCCTCCACTTT

J: TRBJ2-7
D: .
V: TRBV5-1
size: few
length: 13
CDR3: CASRRDGSYEQYF
DNA: TGCGCCAGCAGACGGGACGGCTCCTACGAGCAGTACTTC

J: TRBJ1-6
D: .
V: TRBV15
size: .
length: 16
CDR3: CATSRERPGANSPLHF
DNA: TGTGCCACCAGCAGAGAAAGACCGGGAGCGAATTCACCCCTCCACTTT

J: TRBJ1-1
D: TRBD1
V: TRBV5-1
size: .
length: 16
CDR3: CASSPADRLTNTEAFF
DNA: TGCGCCAGCAGCCCAGCGGACAGGCTGACGAACACTGAAGCTTTCTTT

J: TRBJ2-5
D: .
V: TRBV5-6
size: .
length: 13
CDR3: CASSRGFLETQYF
DNA: TGTGCCAGCAGTCGGGGGTTTTTAGAGACCCAGTACTTC

J: TRBJ1-5
D: .
V: TRBV14
size: .
length: 15
CDR3: CASSRGGNSNQPQHF
DNA: TGTGCCAGCAGTCGCGGGGGGAACAGCAATCAGCCCCAGCATTTT

J: TRBJ2-4
D: .
V: TRBV20-1
size: .
length: 13
CDR3: CSAPSRGRNIQYF
DNA: TGCAGTGCTCCTTCCCGGGGTAGAAACATTCAGTACTTC

J: TRBJ1-5
D: .
V: TRBV4-1
size: few
length: 14
CDR3: CASSQSGSGQPQHF
DNA: TGCGCCAGCAGCCAATCCGGATCGGGACAGCCCCAGCATTTT

J: TRBJ1-1
D: .
V: TRBV5-1
size: once
length: 15
CDR3: CASTPQAAGVREAFF
DNA: TGCGCCAGCACCCCACAAGCGGCTGGAGTAAGGGAAGCTTTCTTT

J: TRBJ1-2
D: TRBD1
V: TRBV6-1
size: .
length: 13
CDR3: CASIQQGANGYTF
DNA: TGTGCCAGCATTCAGCAGGGGGCCAATGGCTACACCTTC

J: TRBJ2-7
D: TRBD1
V: TRBV11-3
size: .
length: 14
CDR3: CASSSGQGAYEQYF
DNA: TGTGCCAGCAGCTCGGGACAGGGGGCCTACGAGCAGTACTTC

J: TRBJ2-7
D: .
V: TRBV6-2/TRBV6-3
size: .
length: 14
CDR3: CASTRPDRTYEQYF
DNA: TGTGCCAGCACCAGACCAGACCGCACCTACGAGCAGTACTTC

J: TRBJ1-1
D: .
V: TRBV20-1
size: .
length: 11
CDR3: CSARRWPEAFF
DNA: TGCAGTGCTAGAAGGTGGCCTGAAGCTTTCTTT

J: TRBJ1-1
D: TRBD1
V: TRBV7-9
size: .
length: 13
CDR3: CASSSTGVTEAFF
DNA: TGTGCCAGCAGCTCGACAGGGGTCACTGAAGCTTTCTTT

J: TRBJ1-6
D: TRBD1
V: TRBV27
size: .
length: 15
CDR3: CASSPWDRVASPLHF
DNA: TGTGCCAGCAGTCCATGGGACAGGGTTGCCTCACCCCTCCACTTT

J: TRBJ1-1
D: .
V: TRBV3-1
size: .
length: 13
CDR3: CASSQGSTTAAFF
DNA: TGTGCCAGCAGCCAAGGGTCCACTACGGCGGCTTTCTTT

J: TRBJ2-4
D: .
V: TRBV21-1
size: .
length: 21
CDR3: CASSNQPTGPTGPKAKNIQYF
DNA: TGTGCCAGCAGCAATCAACCAACCGGGCCGACGGGTCCCAAAGCCAAAAACATTCAGTACTTC

J: TRBJ2-7
D: TRBD1
V: TRBV7-2
size: .
length: 15
CDR3: CASSLVQGASYEQYF
DNA: TGTGCCAGCAGCTTAGTTCAGGGGGCATCCTACGAGCAGTACTTC

J: TRBJ1-5
D: TRBD1
V: TRBV12-3/TRBV12-4
size: .
length: 17
CDR3: CASSPSWTGAGNQPQHF
DNA: TGTGCCAGCAGCCCGTCGTGGACAGGGGCAGGCAATCAGCCCCAGCATTTT

J: TRBJ1-1
D: TRBD1
V: TRBV12-3/TRBV12-4
size: .
length: 19
CDR3: CASSFNRRDRGRAGTEAFF
DNA: TGTGCCAGCAGCTTCAACCGGAGGGACAGGGGGCGGGCCGGCACTGAAGCTTTCTTT

J: TRBJ2-7
D: .
V: TRBV7-9
size: .
length: 13
CDR3: CASSSGVSKEQYF
DNA: TGTGCCAGCAGCTCAGGGGTATCCAAGGAGCAGTACTTC

J: TRBJ1-1
D: TRBD1
V: TRBV3-1
size: .
length: 14
CDR3: CASSPGTGGLVAFF
DNA: TGTGCCAGCAGCCCTGGGACAGGGGGCTTAGTAGCTTTCTTT